The clone carrying this T cell receptor beta chain was found many times. Amplification targeted TCR beta CDR3 regions from RNA transcripts. The HTBI primer set drove a first-round RT-PCR of the TCR CDR3. Each CDR3 protein is one row after TCRdb ran MiXCR on the multiplex PCR reads. The sample lists 350,000 to 400,000 distinct CDR3 sequences, about a fifth occurring once. This sample is drawn from a study of T cells in Graves' hyperthyroidism and ophthalmopathy. About the study: Before any treatment, at initial diagnosis, peripheral blood was collected.

The CDR3 is made up of 12 amino acids. Trimming stripped 0 bases from V and 10 bases from J, with 6 bases between. CDR1 is LGHDT and CDR2 is YNNKEL in the germline V gene (reference sequence). With duration under 3 months, ophthalmopathy was active: Clinical Activity Score at least 3, NOSPECS at least 4. Pregnant or lactating patients were excluded, as were those with uncontrolled infection or other autoimmune disease. The material sequenced was blood. This TCR was sampled from a man aged 18-30 years with Graves' ophthalmopathy. The J gene is TRBJ1-4, the V gene TRBV3-1; D possibly corresponds to TRBD1 (6 bases). CDR3 loop: CASSQDRGKLFF. The DNA for the CDR3 is TGTGCCAGCAGCCAAGACAGGGGAAAACTGTTTTTT.